One and the same sample provided the 10 T cell receptor beta chains below, sequenced in a study of T cells in Graves' hyperthyroidism and ophthalmopathy. The CDR3 regions of TCR beta were amplified from RNA transcripts. During a first-round RT-PCR of the TCR CDR3, the HTBI primer set was used. TCRdb analysed the multiplex PCR reads with MiXCR anew, one entry per CDR3 protein. The sample contains about 360,000 distinct CDR3 sequences, 13% of which appear only once. Source material: blood. The origin of the receptors is a woman aged 18-29 years with Graves' hyperthyroidism.

This clonotype showed up many times. The chain links TRBV7-2 to TRBJ2-1; 12 nucleotides agree with TRBD2. The CDR3 is 16 amino acids. Trimming at V came to 5 bases and at J to 7 bases, leaving 9 bases not matched to a gene. The V gene's germline CDR1 is SGHTA and CDR2 FQGNSA. The CDR3 is CASSQRLAGVVNEQFF. The CDR3, as DNA: TGTGCCAGCAGCCAGCGACTAGCGGGAGTGGTAAATGAGCAGTTCTTC.

This clonotype showed up many times. The gene calls are TRBV10-3 and TRBJ2-3; TRBD1 aligns across 7 bases. The CDR3 spans 14 residues. CDR1 is ENHRY and CDR2 is SYGVKD in the germline V gene. Losses at the gene ends were 6 bases for V and 0 bases for J; bases not matched to a gene: 3. The CDR3 DNA is TGTGCCATCAGGACGGACAGGAGCACAGATACGCAGTATTTT. Translating it yields CAIRTDRSTDTQYF.

This clonotype was seen at least ten times. The rearrangement links TRBV6-1 to TRBJ1-6, with D uncertain. Trimming took 6 bases from V and 5 from J, leaving 11 bases between them. Germline V gene sequence: CDR1 MNHNS, CDR2 SASEGT. This CDR3 has 14 amino acids. In nucleotides, the CDR3 is TGTGCCAGCAGCGGAACACGTCATAATTCACCCCTCCACTTT. This encodes CASSGTRHNSPLHF.

This clonotype showed up many times. The chain is built from TRBV11-3 and TRBJ2-4; D tentatively fits TRBD1 or TRBD2 (5 bases each). Trimming took off 5 bases at V and 0 bases at J, with 14 bases between the two ends. This CDR3 region has 16 residues. Germline loops: CDR1 SGHNT, CDR2 YENEEA. The CDR3 sequence: CASSPLGPVAKNIQYF. The CDR3 bases are TGTGCCAGCAGCCCCCTGGGACCCGTAGCCAAAAACATTCAGTACTTC.

Ten or more counts support this clonotype. V and J are TRBV6-1 and TRBJ2-2; a weak D match, TRBD2 (7 bases). V gave up 6 bases and J gave up 4 bases, with 21 bases separating them. CDR1 is MNHNS and CDR2 is SASEGT in the germline V gene. This CDR3 is 17 amino acids long. CDR3 sequence reads: CASRWAGAYRSTGELFF. As DNA, the CDR3 is TGTGCCAGCAGGTGGGCGGGGGCATACCGCAGCACCGGGGAGCTGTTTTTT.

This clonotype has ten or more counts. The chain recombines TRBV28 with TRBJ2-1; D remains unclear. Germline V gene data show CDR1 as MDHEN and CDR2 as SYDVKM. The V and J ends lost 6 bases and 6 bases respectively, with 12 bases between them. The CDR3 runs to 13 residues. CDR3 coding DNA: TGTGCCAGCAGCCCAGCTTACTTCAATGAGCAGTTCTTC. Protein product: CASSPAYFNEQFF.

This clonotype was counted ten times or more. The rearrangement links TRBV12-3 or TRBV12-4 to TRBJ1-2; 12 bases are shared with TRBD1. V dropped 8 bases and J dropped 4; count of bases not matched to a gene: 20. CDR3 size: 19 residues. DNA of the CDR3: TGTGCCAGCGTACACCCCCTCGGGACAGGGGGCTTGTCGATCTATGGCTACACCTTC. It encodes CASVHPLGTGGLSIYGYTF.

This clonotype was seen at least ten times. This sequence joins TRBV5-1 and TRBJ2-1; D is undetermined. Germline V gene lookup returns CDR1 SGHRS and CDR2 YFSETQ. The CDR3 runs to 14 residues. Trimming cost V 4 bases and J 8 bases, with 16 bases left between them. This CDR3 reads CASSPRVQIDEQFF. The CDR3 region has the DNA TGCGCCAGCAGCCCTCGGGTACAAATCGATGAGCAGTTCTTC.

V gene TRBV20-1 combines with J gene TRBJ2-1; 8 bases align to TRBD2. This CDR3 has 15 residues. CDR1 is DFQATT, CDR2 SNEGSKA, per germline (reference sequence). Germline trimming cut 4 bases from V and 3 bases from J; bases unmatched to any gene: 8. CDR3 region: CSATQFGGDYNEQFF. The CDR3 coding sequence is TGCAGTGCTACCCAATTCGGGGGGGACTACAATGAGCAGTTCTTC.

In its sample, this clonotype was seen many times. This chain uses TRBV12-3 or TRBV12-4 with TRBJ1-1; tentative D call: TRBD1 (5 bases). Between the trimmed V and J ends, which lost 3 bases and 8 bases, there was a span of 10 bases. CDR3 length equals 12 residues. CDR3 sequence (DNA): TGTGCCAGCAGTTTCGGACGGGACGAAGCTTTCTTT. This translates into CASSFGRDEAFF.